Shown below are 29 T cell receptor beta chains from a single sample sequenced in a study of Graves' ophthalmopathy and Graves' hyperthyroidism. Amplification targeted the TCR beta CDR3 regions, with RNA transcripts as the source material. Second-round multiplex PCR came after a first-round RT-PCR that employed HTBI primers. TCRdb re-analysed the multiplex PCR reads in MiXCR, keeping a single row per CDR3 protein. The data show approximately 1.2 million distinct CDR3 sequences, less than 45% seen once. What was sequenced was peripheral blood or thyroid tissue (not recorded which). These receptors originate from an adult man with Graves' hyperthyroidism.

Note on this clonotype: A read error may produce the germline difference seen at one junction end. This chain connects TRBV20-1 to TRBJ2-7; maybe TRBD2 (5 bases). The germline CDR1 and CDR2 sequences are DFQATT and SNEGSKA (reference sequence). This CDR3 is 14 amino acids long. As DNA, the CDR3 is TGCAGTGCTAGACCAAGCGGTTACTCCTACGAGCAGTGCTTC. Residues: CSARPSGYSYEQCF.

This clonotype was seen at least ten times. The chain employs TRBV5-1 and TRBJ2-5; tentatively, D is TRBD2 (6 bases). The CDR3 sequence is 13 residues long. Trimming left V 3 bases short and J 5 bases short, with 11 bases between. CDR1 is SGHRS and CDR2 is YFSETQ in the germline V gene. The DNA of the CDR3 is TGCGCCAGCAGCTCCTCGACTAGGGAGACCCAGTACTTC. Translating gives CASSSSTRETQYF.

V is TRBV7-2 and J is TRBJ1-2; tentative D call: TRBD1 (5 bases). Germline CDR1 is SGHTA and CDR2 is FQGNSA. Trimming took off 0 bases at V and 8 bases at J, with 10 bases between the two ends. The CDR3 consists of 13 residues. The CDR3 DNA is TGTGCCAGCAGCTTAGCGGGACGGACGGGCTACACCTTC. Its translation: CASSLAGRTGYTF.

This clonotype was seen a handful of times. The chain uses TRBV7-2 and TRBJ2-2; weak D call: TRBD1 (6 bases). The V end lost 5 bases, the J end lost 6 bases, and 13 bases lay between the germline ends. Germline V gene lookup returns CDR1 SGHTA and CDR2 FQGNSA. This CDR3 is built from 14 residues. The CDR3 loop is CASSHTGLAGELFF. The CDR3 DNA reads TGTGCCAGCAGCCACACAGGGTTAGCCGGGGAGCTGTTTTTT.

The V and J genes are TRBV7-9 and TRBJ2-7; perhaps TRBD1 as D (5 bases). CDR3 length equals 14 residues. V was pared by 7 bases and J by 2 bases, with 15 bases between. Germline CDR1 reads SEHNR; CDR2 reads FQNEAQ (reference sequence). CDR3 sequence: CASNLGPPAYEQYF. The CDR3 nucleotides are TGTGCCAGCAACTTGGGGCCTCCCGCCTACGAGCAGTACTTC.

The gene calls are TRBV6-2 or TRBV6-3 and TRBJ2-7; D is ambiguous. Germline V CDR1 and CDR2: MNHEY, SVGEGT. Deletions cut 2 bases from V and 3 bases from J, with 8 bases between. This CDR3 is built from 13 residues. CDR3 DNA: TGTGCCAGCAGTTACGGCGGATACTACGAGCAGTACTTC. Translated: CASSYGGYYEQYF.

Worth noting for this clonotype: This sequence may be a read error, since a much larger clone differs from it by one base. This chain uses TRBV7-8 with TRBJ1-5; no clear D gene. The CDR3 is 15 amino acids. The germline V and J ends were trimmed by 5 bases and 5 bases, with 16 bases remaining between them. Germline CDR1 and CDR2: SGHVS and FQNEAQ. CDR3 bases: TGTGCCAGCAGCGGGGAGGGAGAGGGCTATCAGCCCCAGCATTTT. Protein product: CASSGEGEGYQPQHF.

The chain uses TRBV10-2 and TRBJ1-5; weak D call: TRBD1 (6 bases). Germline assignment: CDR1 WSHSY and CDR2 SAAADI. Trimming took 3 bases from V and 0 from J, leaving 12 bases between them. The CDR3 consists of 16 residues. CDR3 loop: CASSERGSNSNQPQHF. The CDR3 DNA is TGCGCCAGCAGTGAAAGGGGGTCAAATAGCAATCAGCCCCAGCATTTT.

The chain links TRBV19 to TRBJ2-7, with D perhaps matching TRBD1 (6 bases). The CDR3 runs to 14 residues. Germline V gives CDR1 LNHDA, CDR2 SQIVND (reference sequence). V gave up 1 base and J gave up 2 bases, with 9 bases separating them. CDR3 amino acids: CASSIGTAAYEQYF. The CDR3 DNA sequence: TGTGCCAGTAGTATAGGGACAGCCGCCTACGAGCAGTACTTC.

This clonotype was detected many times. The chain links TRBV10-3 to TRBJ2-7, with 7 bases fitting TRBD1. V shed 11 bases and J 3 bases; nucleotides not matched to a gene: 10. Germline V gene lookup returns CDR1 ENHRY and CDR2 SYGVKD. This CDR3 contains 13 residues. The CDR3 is CAVSGTDIYEQYF. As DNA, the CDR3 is TGTGCCGTCTCCGGGACAGACATCTACGAGCAGTACTTC.

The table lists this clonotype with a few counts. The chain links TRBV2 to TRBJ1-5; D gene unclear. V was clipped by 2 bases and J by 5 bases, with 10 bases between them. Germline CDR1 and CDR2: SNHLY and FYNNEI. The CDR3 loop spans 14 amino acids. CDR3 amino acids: CASSELAMDQPQHF. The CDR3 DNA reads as TGTGCCAGCAGTGAACTGGCGATGGATCAGCCCCAGCATTTT.

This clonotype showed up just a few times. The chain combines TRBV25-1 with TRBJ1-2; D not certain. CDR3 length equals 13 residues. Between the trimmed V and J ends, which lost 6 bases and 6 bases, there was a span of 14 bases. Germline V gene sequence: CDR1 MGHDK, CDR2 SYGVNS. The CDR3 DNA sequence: TGTGCCAGCAGCTATCTCGAAGGAGATGGCTACACCTTC. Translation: CASSYLEGDGYTF.

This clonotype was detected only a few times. CDR3 sequence: CSASGGGPGLNTEAFF. The DNA for the CDR3 is TGCAGTGCTAGCGGAGGGGGGCCGGGCTTAAACACTGAAGCTTTCTTT. This chain uses TRBV20-1 with TRBJ1-1; a weak D match, TRBD1 (6 bases). Deletions cut 3 bases from V and 2 bases from J, with 19 bases between. Looked up from germline, CDR1 is DFQATT and CDR2 is SNEGSKA (reference sequence). This CDR3 has 16 residues.

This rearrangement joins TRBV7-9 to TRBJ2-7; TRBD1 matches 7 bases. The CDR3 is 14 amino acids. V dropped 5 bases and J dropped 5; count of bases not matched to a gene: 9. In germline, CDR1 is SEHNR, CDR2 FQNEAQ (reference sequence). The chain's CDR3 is CASSPRDSVDEQYF. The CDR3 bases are TGTGCCAGCAGCCCCCGGGACAGCGTAGACGAGCAGTACTTC.

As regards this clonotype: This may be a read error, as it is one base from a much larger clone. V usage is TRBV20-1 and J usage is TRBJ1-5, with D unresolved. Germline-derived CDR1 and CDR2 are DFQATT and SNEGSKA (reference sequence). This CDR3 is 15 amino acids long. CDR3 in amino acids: CSARDAGKVEQPHHF. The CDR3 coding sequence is TGCAGTGCTAGAGACGCCGGAAAGGTGGAACAGCCCCATCATTTT.

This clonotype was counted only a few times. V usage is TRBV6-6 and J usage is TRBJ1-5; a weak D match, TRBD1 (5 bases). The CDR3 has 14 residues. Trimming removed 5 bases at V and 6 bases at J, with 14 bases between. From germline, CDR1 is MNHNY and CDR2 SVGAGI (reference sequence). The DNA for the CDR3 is TGTGCCAGCAGTAACGCAGGGCCTAGTCAGCCCCAGCATTTT. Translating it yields CASSNAGPSQPQHF.

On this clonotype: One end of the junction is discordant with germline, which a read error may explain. CDR3 in amino acids: CASSFGAGIQGTQYF. CDR3 DNA: TGTGCCAGCAGCTTCGGAGCGGGGATACAAGGGACCCAGTACTTC. The chain links TRBV6-5 to TRBJ2-5; 7 nucleotides agree with TRBD2. CDR3 length: 15 residues. CDR1 and CDR2 from the germline V gene are MNHEY and SVGAGI.

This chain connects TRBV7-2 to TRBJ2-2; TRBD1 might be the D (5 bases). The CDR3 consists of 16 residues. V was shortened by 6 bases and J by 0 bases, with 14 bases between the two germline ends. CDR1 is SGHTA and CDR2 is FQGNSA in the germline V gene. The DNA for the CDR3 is TGTGCCAGCAGTTTTAGACAGACCGCGAACACCGGGGAGCTGTTTTTT. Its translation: CASSFRQTANTGELFF. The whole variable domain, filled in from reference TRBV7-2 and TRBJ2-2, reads GAGVSQSPSNKVTEKGKDVELRCDPISGHTALYWYRQSLGQGLEFLIYFQGNSAPDKSGLPSDRFSAERTGGSVSTLTIQRTQQEDSAVYLCASSFRQTANTGELFFGEGSRLTVL.

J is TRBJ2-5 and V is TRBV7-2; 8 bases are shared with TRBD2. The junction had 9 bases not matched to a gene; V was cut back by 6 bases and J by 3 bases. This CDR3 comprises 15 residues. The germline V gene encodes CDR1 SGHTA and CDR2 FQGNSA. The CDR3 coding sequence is TGTGCCAGCAGTTCCCGCGGGGGGACCAAAGAGACCCAGTACTTC. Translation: CASSSRGGTKETQYF.

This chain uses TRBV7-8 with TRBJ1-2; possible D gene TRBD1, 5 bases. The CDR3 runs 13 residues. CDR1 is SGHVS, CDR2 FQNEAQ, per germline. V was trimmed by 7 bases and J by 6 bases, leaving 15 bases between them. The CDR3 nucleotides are TGTGCCAGCACCGTGACAGTGAGGGATGGCTACACCTTC. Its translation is CASTVTVRDGYTF. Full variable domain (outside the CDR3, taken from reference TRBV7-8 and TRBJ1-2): GAGVSQSPRYKVAKRGQDVALRCDPISGHVSLFWYQQALGQGPEFLTYFQNEAQLDKSGLPSDRFFAERPEGSVSTLKIQRTQQEDSAVYLCASTVTVRDGYTFGSGTRLTVV.

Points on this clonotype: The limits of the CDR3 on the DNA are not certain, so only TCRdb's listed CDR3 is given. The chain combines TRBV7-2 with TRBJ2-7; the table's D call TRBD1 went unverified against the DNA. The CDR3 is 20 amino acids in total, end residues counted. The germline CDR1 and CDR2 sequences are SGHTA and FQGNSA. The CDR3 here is CASSIYLCSVEGGTVYEQYF.

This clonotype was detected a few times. This chain's CDR3 is CASRFSGGELFF. The CDR3 bases are TGTGCCAGCAGATTCTCGGGAGGGGAGCTGTTTTTT. The chain links TRBV27 to TRBJ2-2, with D possibly TRBD2 on 5 matching bases. The V end was cut by 6 bases, the J end by 8 bases, with 10 bases between. The CDR3 has 12 residues. Germline CDR1 MNHEY, CDR2 SMNVEV (reference sequence).

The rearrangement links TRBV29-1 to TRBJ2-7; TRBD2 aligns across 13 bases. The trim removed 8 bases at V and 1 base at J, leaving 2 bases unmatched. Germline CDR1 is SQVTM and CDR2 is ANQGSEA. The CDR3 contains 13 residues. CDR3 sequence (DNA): TGCAGCTCGGGACTAGCGGGGTCCTACGAGCAGTACTTC. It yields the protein CSSGLAGSYEQYF.

The CDR3 bases are TGTGCCAGCAGGATACCGACAGGGGGCGTCTATGGCTACACCTTC. As protein: CASRIPTGGVYGYTF. The V call is TRBV6-1, the J call TRBJ1-2, with 10 bases lining up with TRBD1. CDR3 length: 15 amino acids. Germline CDR1 reads MNHNS; CDR2 reads SASEGT. V shed 6 bases, J shed 4 bases, and the junction held 8 bases outside the gene matches.

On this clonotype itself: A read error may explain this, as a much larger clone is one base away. Here the CDR3 reads CASSVGWGAKTEAFF. In DNA form, the CDR3 reads TGTGCCAGCAGCGTAGGGTGGGGCGCGAAGACTGAAGCTTTCTTT. The rearrangement links TRBV9 to TRBJ1-1; a weak D match, TRBD1 (5 bases). The CDR3 runs 15 residues. Germline V CDR1 and CDR2: SGDLS, YYNGEE. Trimming took 0 bases from V and 5 from J, leaving 14 bases between them.

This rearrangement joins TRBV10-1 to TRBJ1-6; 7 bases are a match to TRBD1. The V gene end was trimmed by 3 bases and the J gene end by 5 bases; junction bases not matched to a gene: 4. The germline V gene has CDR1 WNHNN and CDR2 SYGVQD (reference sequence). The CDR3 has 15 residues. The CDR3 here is CASSDRGSDNSPLHF. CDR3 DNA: TGCGCCAGCAGTGACAGGGGGAGCGATAATTCACCCCTCCACTTT.

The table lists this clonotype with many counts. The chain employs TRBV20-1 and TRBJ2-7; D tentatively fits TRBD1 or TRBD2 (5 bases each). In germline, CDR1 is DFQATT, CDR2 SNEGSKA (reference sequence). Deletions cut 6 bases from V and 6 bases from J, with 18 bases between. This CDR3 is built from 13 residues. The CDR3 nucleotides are TGCAGTGCCGAAAGAGGGGCATCGGGCGAGCAGTACTTC. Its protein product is CSAERGASGEQYF.

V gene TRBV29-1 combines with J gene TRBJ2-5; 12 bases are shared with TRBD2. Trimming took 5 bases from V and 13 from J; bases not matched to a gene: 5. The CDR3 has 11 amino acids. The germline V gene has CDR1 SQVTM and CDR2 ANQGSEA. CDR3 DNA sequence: TGCAGCGTTCTGACTAGCGGGAGTCGGTACTTC. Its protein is CSVLTSGSRYF.

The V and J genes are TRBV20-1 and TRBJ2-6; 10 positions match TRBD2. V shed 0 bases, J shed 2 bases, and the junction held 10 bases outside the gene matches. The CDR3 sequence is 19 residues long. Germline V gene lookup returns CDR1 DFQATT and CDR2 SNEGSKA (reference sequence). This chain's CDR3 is CSARDFGLAGVPGANVLTF. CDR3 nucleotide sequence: TGCAGTGCTAGAGATTTCGGGCTAGCGGGAGTCCCTGGGGCCAACGTCCTGACTTTC.